What follows are 8 T cell receptor beta chains derived from one specimen sequenced in a study of T cell responses to AZD1222 COVID-19 vaccine. Assay: immunoSEQ multiplex PCR; the TCRdb copy retains only in-frame clones and omits some. The table shows roughly 130,000 clones, with around 90% occurring only once. The sequenced sample was peripheral blood, obtained on day 0 of AZD1222 vaccination. Source of these receptors: an adult in good health.

CDR3 DNA sequence: TGTGCCAGCAGTGAACTGGGCGGACCGAGGAAGAGAACCCAGTACTTC. Translation: CASSELGGPRKRTQYF. The chain joins TRBV25-1 to TRBJ2-5; D is undetermined. The germline CDR1 and CDR2 sequences are MGHDK and SYGVNS. The V end was cut by 2 bases, the J end by 8 bases, with 21 bases between. The CDR3 loop spans 16 amino acids.

This chain uses TRBV19 with TRBJ2-7, with 7 bases that match TRBD2. The trim removed 4 bases at V and 2 bases at J, leaving 5 bases unmatched. Germline CDR1 and CDR2: LNHDA and SQIVND (reference sequence). This CDR3 has 14 amino acids. This chain's CDR3 is CASSKRGETYEQYF. As DNA, the CDR3 is TGTGCCAGTAGTAAACGGGGGGAGACCTACGAGCAGTACTTC.

V gene TRBV7-8 combines with J gene TRBJ2-4, with 15 bases that match TRBD2. Germline CDR1 reads SGHVS; CDR2 reads FQNEAQ. This CDR3 has 20 amino acids. V was clipped by 1 base and J by 6 bases; unmatched bases: 13. As DNA, the CDR3 is TGTGCCAGCAGCTTAGTTATAGGGACTAGCGGGAGGAGGCAGGGAAACATTCAGTACTTC. Translation: CASSLVIGTSGRRQGNIQYF.

The chain carries TRBV2 and TRBJ2-7; TRBD1 matches at 8 bases. The length of the CDR3 is 14 residues. Trimming at V came to 3 bases and at J to 5 bases, leaving 6 bases not matched to a gene. CDR1 is SNHLY, CDR2 FYNNEI, per germline. Written as DNA, the CDR3 is TGTGCCAGCAGTGAGAGGAGGGGACAGGACGAGCAGTACTTC. Residues: CASSERRGQDEQYF.

The chain recombines TRBV9 with TRBJ1-2; D gene ambiguous. The CDR3 sequence is 13 residues long. CDR1 and CDR2 from the germline V gene are SGDLS and YYNGEE. The V gene lost 4 bases and the J gene lost 2 bases, with 9 bases spanning the gap. In DNA form, the CDR3 reads TGTGCCAGCAGCAGATCAGCAAACTATGGCTACACCTTC. It encodes CASSRSANYGYTF.

The chain uses TRBV7-8 and TRBJ2-7; TRBD1 matches at 8 bases. V was clipped by 0 bases and J by 2 bases; unmatched bases: 3. Germline V gene sequence: CDR1 SGHVS, CDR2 FQNEAQ. CDR3 length: 15 residues. CDR3 sequence reads: CASSLAAGGAYEQYF. The CDR3, as DNA: TGTGCCAGCAGCTTAGCCGCAGGGGGCGCCTACGAGCAGTACTTC.

This clone has only one observation. In DNA form, the CDR3 reads TGTGCCAGCAGCTTCCTAGCGCAAGGTTACGAGCAGTACTTC. It encodes CASSFLAQGYEQYF. V usage is TRBV27 and J usage is TRBJ2-7; TRBD2 might be the D (6 bases). V shed 6 bases and J shed 4 bases, with 16 bases lying between them. Germline loops: CDR1 MNHEY, CDR2 SMNVEV (reference sequence). The CDR3 runs to 14 residues.

The chain combines TRBV19 with TRBJ2-7; 10 positions agree with TRBD1. The length of the CDR3 is 13 residues. V shed 4 bases, J shed 9 bases, and the junction held 6 bases outside the gene matches. Germline-derived CDR1 and CDR2 are LNHDA and SQIVND (reference sequence). The DNA for the CDR3 is TGTGCCAGTAGTAATGGGGACAGGGGACGGCAGTACTTC. Residues: CASSNGDRGRQYF.